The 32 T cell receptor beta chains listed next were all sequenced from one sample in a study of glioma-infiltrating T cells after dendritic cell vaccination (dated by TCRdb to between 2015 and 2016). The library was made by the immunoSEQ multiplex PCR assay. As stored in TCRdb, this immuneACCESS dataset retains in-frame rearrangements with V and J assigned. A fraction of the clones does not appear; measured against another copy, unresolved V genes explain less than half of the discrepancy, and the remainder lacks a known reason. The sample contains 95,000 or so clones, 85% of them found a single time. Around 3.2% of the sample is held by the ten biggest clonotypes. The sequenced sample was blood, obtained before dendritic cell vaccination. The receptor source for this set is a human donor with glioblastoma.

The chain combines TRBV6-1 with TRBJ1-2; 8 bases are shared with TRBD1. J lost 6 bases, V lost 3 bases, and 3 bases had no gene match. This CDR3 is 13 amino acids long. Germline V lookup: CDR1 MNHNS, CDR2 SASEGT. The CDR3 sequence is CASSEDREDGYTF. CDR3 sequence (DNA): TGTGCCAGCAGTGAGGACAGGGAGGATGGCTACACCTTC.

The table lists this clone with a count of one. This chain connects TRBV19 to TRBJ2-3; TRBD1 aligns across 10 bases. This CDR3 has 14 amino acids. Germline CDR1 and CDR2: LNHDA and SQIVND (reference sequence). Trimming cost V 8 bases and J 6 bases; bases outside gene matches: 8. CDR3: CASRDRGRGDTQYF. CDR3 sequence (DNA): TGTGCCAGTCGGGACAGGGGCCGGGGGGATACGCAGTATTTT.

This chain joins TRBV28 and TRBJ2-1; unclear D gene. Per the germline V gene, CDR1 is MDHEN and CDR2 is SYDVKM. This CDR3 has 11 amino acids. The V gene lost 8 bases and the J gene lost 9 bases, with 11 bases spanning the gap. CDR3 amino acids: CASAASVEQFF. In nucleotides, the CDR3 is TGTGCCAGCGCCGCTAGTGTTGAGCAGTTCTTC.

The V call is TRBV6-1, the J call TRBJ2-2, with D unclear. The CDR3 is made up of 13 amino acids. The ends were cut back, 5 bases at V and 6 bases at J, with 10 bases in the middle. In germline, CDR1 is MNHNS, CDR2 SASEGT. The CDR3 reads CASSFSLAGELFF. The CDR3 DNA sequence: TGTGCCAGCAGTTTCTCCCTCGCCGGGGAGCTGTTTTTT.

The DNA of the CDR3 is TGTGCCAGCAGTTTGGGTGGGACTAGCCCCTACGAGCAGTACTTC. Its protein is CASSLGGTSPYEQYF. The chain recombines TRBV27 with TRBJ2-7; TRBD2 matches at 9 bases. The CDR3 contains 15 residues. The germline V gene has CDR1 MNHEY and CDR2 SMNVEV (reference sequence). Germline trimming cut 3 bases from V and 2 bases from J; bases unmatched to any gene: 5.

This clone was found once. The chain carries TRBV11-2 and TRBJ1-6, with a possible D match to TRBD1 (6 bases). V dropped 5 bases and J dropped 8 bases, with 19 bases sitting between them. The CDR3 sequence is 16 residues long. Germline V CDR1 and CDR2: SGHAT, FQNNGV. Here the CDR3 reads CASSPDAGGRHSPLHF. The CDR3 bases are TGTGCCAGCAGCCCCGACGCGGGGGGCCGGCATTCACCCCTCCACTTT.

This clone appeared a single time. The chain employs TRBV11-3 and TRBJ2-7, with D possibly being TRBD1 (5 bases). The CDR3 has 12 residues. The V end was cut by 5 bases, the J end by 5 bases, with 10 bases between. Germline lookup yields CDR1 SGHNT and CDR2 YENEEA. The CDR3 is CASSPQGNEQYF. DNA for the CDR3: TGTGCCAGCAGCCCCCAGGGAAACGAGCAGTACTTC. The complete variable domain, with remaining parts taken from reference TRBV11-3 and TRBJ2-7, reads EAGVVQSPRYKIIEKKQPVAFWCNPISGHNTLYWYLQNLGQGPELLIRYENEEAVDDSQLPKDRFSAERLKGVDSTLKIQPAELGDSAVYLCASSPQGNEQYFGPGTRLTVT.

Written as DNA, the CDR3 is TGTGCCAGCAGACCGGGACAGGGTGCCTACGAGCAGTACTTC. This codes for CASRPGQGAYEQYF. The chain has TRBV6-1 and TRBJ2-7, with TRBD1 identical over 9 bases. The CDR3 is 14 amino acids. V lost 6 bases, J lost 2 bases, and 5 bases stayed unmatched. Germline assignment: CDR1 MNHNS and CDR2 SASEGT.

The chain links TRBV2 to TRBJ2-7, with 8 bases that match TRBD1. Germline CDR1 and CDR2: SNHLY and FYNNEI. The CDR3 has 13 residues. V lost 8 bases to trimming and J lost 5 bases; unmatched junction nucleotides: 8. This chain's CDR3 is CASYGTGLNEQYF. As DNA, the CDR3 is TGTGCCAGCTACGGGACAGGTCTCAACGAGCAGTACTTC.

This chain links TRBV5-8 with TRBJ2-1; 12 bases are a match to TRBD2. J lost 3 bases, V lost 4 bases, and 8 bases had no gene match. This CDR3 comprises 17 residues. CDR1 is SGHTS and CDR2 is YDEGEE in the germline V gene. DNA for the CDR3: TGTGCCAGCAGCCAACTAGCGGGGGGATTATACTACAATGAGCAGTTCTTC. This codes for CASSQLAGGLYYNEQFF.

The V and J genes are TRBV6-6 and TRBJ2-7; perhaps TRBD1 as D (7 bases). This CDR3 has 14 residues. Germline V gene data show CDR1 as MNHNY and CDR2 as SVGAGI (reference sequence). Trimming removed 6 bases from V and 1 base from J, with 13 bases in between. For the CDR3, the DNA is TGTGCCAGCAGAACGACAGGGACTTCCTACGAGCAGTACTTC. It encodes CASRTTGTSYEQYF.

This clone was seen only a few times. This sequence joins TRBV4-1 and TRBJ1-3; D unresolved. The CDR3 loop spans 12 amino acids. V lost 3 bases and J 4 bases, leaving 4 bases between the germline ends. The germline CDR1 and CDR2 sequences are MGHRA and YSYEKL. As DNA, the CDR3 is TGCGCCAGCAGCCAGAGCGGAAACACCATATATTTT. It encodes CASSQSGNTIYF.

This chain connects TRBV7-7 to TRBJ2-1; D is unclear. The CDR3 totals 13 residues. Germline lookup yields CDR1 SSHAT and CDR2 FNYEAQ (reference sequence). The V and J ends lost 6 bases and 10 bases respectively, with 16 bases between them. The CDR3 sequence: CASSQTAGREQFF. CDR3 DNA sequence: TGTGCCAGCAGTCAGACGGCAGGTCGGGAGCAGTTCTTC.

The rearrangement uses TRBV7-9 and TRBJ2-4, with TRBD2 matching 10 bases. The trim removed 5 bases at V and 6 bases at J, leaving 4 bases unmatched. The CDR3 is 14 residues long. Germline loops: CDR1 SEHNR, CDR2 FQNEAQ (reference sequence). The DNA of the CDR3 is TGTGCCAGCAGCCAATCTAGCGGGGGAAACATTCAGTACTTC. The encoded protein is CASSQSSGGNIQYF.

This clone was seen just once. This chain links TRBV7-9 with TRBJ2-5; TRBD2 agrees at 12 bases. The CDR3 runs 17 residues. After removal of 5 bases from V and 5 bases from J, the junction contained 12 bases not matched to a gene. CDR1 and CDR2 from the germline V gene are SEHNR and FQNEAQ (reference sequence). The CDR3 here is CASSLRTSGTPGETQYF. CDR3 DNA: TGTGCCAGCAGCCTTAGGACTAGCGGGACGCCCGGGGAGACCCAGTACTTC.

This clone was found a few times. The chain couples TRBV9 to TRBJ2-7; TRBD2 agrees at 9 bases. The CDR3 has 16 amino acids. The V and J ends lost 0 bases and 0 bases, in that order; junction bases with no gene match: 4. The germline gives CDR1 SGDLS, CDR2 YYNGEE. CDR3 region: CASSVGSSGVSYEQYF. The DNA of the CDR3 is TGTGCCAGCAGCGTAGGGTCTAGCGGGGTCTCCTACGAGCAGTACTTC.

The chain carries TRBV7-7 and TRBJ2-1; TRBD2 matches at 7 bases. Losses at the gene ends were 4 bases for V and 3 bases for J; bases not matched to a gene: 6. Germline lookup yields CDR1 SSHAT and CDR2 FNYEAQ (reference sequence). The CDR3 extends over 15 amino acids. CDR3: CASSSQWGGYNEQFF. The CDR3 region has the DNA TGTGCCAGCAGCTCCCAGTGGGGGGGCTACAATGAGCAGTTCTTC. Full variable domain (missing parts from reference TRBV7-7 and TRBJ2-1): GAGVSQSPRYKVTKRGQDVTLRCDPISSHATLYWYQQALGQGPEFLTYFNYEAQPDKSGLPSDRFSAERPEGSISTLTIQRTEQRDSAMYRCASSSQWGGYNEQFFGPGTRLTVL.

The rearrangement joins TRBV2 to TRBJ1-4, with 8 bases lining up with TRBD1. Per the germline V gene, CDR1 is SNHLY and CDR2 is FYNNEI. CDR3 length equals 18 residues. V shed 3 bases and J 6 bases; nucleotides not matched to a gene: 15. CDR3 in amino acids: CASSDVLRFGRGHEKLFF. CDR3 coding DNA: TGTGCCAGCAGTGACGTTCTTCGTTTCGGCAGGGGGCATGAAAAACTGTTTTTT.

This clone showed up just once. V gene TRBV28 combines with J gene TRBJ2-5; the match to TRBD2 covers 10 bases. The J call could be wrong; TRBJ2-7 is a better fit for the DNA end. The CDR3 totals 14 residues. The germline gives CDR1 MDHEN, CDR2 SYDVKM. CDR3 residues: CASTSGRGSYEQYF. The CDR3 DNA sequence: TGTGCCAGCACCAGCGGGAGGGGCTCCTACGAGCAGTACTTC.

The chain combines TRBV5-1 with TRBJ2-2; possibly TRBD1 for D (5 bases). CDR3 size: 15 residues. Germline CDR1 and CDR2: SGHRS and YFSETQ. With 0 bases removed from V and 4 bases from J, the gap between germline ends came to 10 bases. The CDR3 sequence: CASSLDRPSTGELFF. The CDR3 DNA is TGCGCCAGCAGCTTGGACAGGCCCAGCACCGGGGAGCTGTTTTTT. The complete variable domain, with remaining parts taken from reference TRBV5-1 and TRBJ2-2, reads KAGVTQTPRYLIKTRGQQVTLSCSPISGHRSVSWYQQTPGQGLQFLFEYFSETQRNKGNFPGRFSGRQFSNSRSEMNVSTLELGDSALYLCASSLDRPSTGELFFGEGSRLTVL.

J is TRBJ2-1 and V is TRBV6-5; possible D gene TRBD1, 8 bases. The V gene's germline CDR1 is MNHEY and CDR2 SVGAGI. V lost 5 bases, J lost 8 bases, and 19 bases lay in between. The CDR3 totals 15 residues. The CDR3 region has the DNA TGTGCCAGCAGTCGGTACCGGACAGGGAGGGATGAGCAGTTCTTC. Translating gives CASSRYRTGRDEQFF.

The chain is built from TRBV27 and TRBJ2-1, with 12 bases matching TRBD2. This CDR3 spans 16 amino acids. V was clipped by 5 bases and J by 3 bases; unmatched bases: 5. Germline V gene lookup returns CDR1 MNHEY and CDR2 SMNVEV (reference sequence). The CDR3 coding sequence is TGTGCCAGCAGTGCCGTACTAGCGGGAGGCTACAATGAGCAGTTCTTC. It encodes CASSAVLAGGYNEQFF.

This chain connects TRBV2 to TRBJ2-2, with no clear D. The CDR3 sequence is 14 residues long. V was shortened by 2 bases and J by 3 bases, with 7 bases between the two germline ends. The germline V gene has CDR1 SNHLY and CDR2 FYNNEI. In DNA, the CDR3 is TGTGCCAGCAGTGAACGCTCGGACACCGGGGAGCTGTTTTTT. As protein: CASSERSDTGELFF.

The CDR3 protein is CASSPLDRAEGDTEAFF. As DNA, the CDR3 is TGTGCCAGCAGCCCCCTGGACAGGGCGGAGGGGGACACTGAAGCTTTCTTT. J is TRBJ1-1 and V is TRBV4-2, with 8 bases aligning to TRBD1. Unmatched junction bases numbered 13, after V lost 4 bases and J lost 3 bases. The CDR3 is 17 amino acids. Germline values: CDR1 LGHNA, CDR2 YNFKEQ.

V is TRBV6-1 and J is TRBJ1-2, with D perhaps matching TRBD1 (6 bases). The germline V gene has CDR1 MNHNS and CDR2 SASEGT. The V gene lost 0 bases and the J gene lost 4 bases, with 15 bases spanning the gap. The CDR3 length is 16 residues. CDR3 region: CASSEAVGGRPYGYTF. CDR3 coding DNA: TGTGCCAGCAGTGAAGCGGTCGGGGGGCGTCCCTATGGCTACACCTTC.

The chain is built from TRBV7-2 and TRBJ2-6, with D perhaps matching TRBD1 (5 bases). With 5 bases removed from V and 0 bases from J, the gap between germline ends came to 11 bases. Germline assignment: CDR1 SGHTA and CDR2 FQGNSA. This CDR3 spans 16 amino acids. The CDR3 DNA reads TGTGCCAGCAGCGCCAACAGGCCCTCTGGGGCCAACGTCCTGACTTTC. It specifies CASSANRPSGANVLTF.

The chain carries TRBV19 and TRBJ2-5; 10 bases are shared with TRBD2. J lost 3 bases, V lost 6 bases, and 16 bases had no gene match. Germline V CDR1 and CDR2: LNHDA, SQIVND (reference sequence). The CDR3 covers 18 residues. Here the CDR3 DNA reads TGTGCCAGTAGCAAGCCCTACGCTAGCGGGGGTTTGGAAGAGACCCAGTACTTC. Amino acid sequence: CASSKPYASGGLEETQYF.

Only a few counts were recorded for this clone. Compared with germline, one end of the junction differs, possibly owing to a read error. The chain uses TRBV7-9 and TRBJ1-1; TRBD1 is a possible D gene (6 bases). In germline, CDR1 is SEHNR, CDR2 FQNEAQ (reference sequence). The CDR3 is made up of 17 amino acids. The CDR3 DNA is TGCGCCAGCAGCCAAAGCGGGGGGGGCTGGATGAACACTGAAGCTTTCTTT. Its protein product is CASSQSGGGWMNTEAFF.

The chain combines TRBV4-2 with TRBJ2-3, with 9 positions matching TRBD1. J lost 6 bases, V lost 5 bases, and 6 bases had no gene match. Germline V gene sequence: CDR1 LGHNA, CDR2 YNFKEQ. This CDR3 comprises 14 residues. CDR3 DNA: TGTGCCAGCAGCGACAGGGGGTTAACGGATACGCAGTATTTT. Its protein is CASSDRGLTDTQYF.

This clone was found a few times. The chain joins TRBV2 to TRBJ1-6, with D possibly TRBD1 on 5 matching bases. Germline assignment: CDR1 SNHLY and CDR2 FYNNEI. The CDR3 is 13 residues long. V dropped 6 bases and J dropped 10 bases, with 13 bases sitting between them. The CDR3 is CASRRGGESPLHF. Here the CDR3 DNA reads TGTGCCAGCAGGCGGGGCGGAGAGTCACCCCTCCACTTT.

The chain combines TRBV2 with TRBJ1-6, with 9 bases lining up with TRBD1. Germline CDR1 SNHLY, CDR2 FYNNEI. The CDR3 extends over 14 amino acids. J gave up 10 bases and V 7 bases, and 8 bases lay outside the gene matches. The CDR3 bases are TGTGCCAGCACCATACAGGGGGCAGGATCACCCCTCCACTTT. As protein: CASTIQGAGSPLHF.

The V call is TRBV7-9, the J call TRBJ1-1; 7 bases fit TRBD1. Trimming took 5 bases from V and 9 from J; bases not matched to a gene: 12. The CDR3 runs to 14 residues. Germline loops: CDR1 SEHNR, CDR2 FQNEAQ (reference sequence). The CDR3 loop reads CASSGLRQGLKAFF. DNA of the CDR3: TGTGCCAGCAGCGGCCTCCGACAGGGTTTAAAAGCTTTCTTT. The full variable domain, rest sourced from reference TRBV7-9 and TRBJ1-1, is DTGVSQNPRHKITKRGQNVTFRCDPISEHNRLYWYRQTLGQGPEFLTYFQNEAQLEKSRLLSDRFSAERPKGSFSTLEIQRTEQGDSAMYLCASSGLRQGLKAFFGQGTRLTVV.